This record looks at one T cell receptor beta chain sequence and its context. Clones were sequenced by immunoSEQ multiplex PCR, and TCRdb holds only the in-frame ones, with some missing. The sample consists of almost 250,000 clones, around nine tenths of them appearing once. The CDR3 is 15 residues long. Germline CDR1 is SGDLS and CDR2 is YYNGEE. V lost 3 bases to trimming and J lost 5 bases; unmatched junction nucleotides: 5. This sample was included in a study of blood T cell repertoires in COVID-19. About the research overall: COVID-19 samples, acute and convalescent, were from the United States, Italy and Spain.

Participants spanned ages roughly 18 to 95 years and resided in about 24 US areas. Clinical histories supplied by participants themselves formed the basis of cohort assignment. Recovered status in Cohort 3 required two negative PCRs, clearance, or symptom resolution. The V gene is TRBV9, the J gene TRBJ2-2; 9 bases line up with TRBD2. Sequencing used PBMCs or T cells enriched from blood (not recorded which). This TCR came from a woman aged 50 to 60 who had recovered from COVID-19. The CDR3 DNA reads TGTGCCAGCAGCGCACCGGGACTAGCAACCGGGGAGCTGTTTTTT. It specifies CASSAPGLATGELFF.